A single sample gave rise to the 26 T cell receptor beta chains below, sequenced in a study of OX40 agonist ivuxolimab in advanced cancers. TCRdb's copy holds only in-frame clones and misses some; the assay was immunoSEQ multiplex PCR. The sample has about 60,000 clones; roughly 83% are singletons. The sequencing here drew on CD4+ or CD8+ T cells sorted from blood, taken in a trial of the OX40 agonist ivuxolimab. These receptors originate from an adult with an advanced solid tumor such as melanoma, head and neck, liver or kidney cancer.

V gene TRBV29-1 combines with J gene TRBJ2-4; D may correspond to TRBD1 or TRBD2 (6 bases each). Germline lookup yields CDR1 SQVTM and CDR2 ANQGSEA. V dropped 1 base and J dropped 11 bases, with 15 bases sitting between them. This CDR3 comprises 13 residues. CDR3 sequence: CSVEVSLGGFQYF. In nucleotides, the CDR3 is TGCAGCGTTGAAGTGTCGCTGGGGGGCTTTCAGTACTTC. The whole variable domain, remainder taken from reference TRBV29-1 and TRBJ2-4, is SAVISQKPSRDICQRGTSLTIQCQVDSQVTMMFWYRQQPGQSLTLIATANQGSEATYESGFVIDKFPISRPNLTFSTLTVSNMSPEDSSIYLCSVEVSLGGFQYFGAGTRLSVL.

The V call is TRBV7-7, the J call TRBJ1-3; possible D gene TRBD1, 6 bases. The CDR3 loop spans 16 amino acids. CDR1 is SSHAT, CDR2 FNYEAQ, per germline (reference sequence). With 5 bases removed from V and 4 bases from J, the gap between germline ends came to 18 bases. For the CDR3, the DNA is TGTGCCAGCAGCCCGGCCCCAGGGGCTTCAGGAAACACCATATATTTT. Its protein is CASSPAPGASGNTIYF.

The sample holds one count of this clone. The chain carries TRBV14 and TRBJ2-4, with D perhaps matching TRBD1 (6 bases). Germline V lookup: CDR1 SGHDN, CDR2 FVKESK. The CDR3 is made up of 19 amino acids. V lost 0 bases, J lost 0 bases, and 18 bases lay in between. The CDR3 loop reads CASSQEWGTHALAKNIQYF. As DNA, the CDR3 is TGTGCCAGCAGCCAAGAGTGGGGGACACACGCCCTAGCCAAAAACATTCAGTACTTC.

V usage is TRBV5-1 and J usage is TRBJ2-7; 12 bases agree with TRBD2. Germline V gives CDR1 SGHRS, CDR2 YFSETQ. V was pared by 1 base and J by 3 bases, with 2 bases of the junction left unmatched. The CDR3 covers 15 residues. As DNA, the CDR3 is TGCGCCAGCAGCTTGATGGGACTAGCGGGCTACGAGCAGTACTTC. Amino acids: CASSLMGLAGYEQYF.

The chain links TRBV27 to TRBJ2-7; 10 bases map to TRBD1. The CDR3 runs 17 residues. J gave up 4 bases and V 6 bases, and 15 bases lay outside the gene matches. Germline values: CDR1 MNHEY, CDR2 SMNVEV (reference sequence). The CDR3, as DNA: TGTGCCAGCAGCCTCCGACAGGGGGCGGTACCTACGTACGAGCAGTACTTC. It yields the protein CASSLRQGAVPTYEQYF.

This clone was recorded a few times. The CDR3 loop is CASSHPTQFLTDTQYF. As DNA, the CDR3 is TGTGCCAGCAGCCATCCTACACAATTCCTCACAGATACGCAGTATTTT. The chain joins TRBV14 to TRBJ2-3; D unresolved. Germline V gives CDR1 SGHDN, CDR2 FVKESK. The CDR3 extends over 16 amino acids. Trimming cost V 3 bases and J 2 bases, with 15 bases left between them.

The chain is built from TRBV29-1 and TRBJ2-2; D uncertain. This CDR3 has 12 amino acids. The ends were cut back, 7 bases at V and 6 bases at J, with 12 bases in the middle. Germline V gives CDR1 SQVTM, CDR2 ANQGSEA. CDR3 in amino acids: CSGQGLSGELFF. DNA of the CDR3: TGCAGCGGGCAAGGTTTGTCCGGGGAGCTGTTTTTT.

The chain uses TRBV27 and TRBJ2-7, with D maybe TRBD1 (6 bases). The germline V gene has CDR1 MNHEY and CDR2 SMNVEV (reference sequence). The CDR3 spans 15 residues. The V and J ends lost 1 base and 4 bases respectively, with 14 bases between them. The chain's CDR3 is CASSLYLGGLYEQYF. In DNA form, the CDR3 reads TGTGCCAGCAGTTTATATTTAGGGGGTTTATACGAGCAGTACTTC.

The chain joins TRBV19 to TRBJ1-1; 11 bases line up with TRBD1. This CDR3 is 18 amino acids long. V lost 3 bases, J lost 4 bases, and 13 bases stayed unmatched. CDR1 and CDR2 (germline): LNHDA, SQIVND (reference sequence). The CDR3 is CASSIPPDRGRGGTEAFF. CDR3 DNA sequence: TGTGCCAGTAGTATCCCCCCGGACAGGGGGCGAGGAGGCACTGAAGCTTTCTTT.

The V call is TRBV25-1, the J call TRBJ1-2; D gene unclear. CDR3 length: 14 amino acids. V was trimmed by 5 bases and J by 7 bases, leaving 17 bases between them. CDR1 and CDR2 (germline): MGHDK, SYGVNS. DNA of the CDR3: TGTGCCAGCAGTTCTTCCGCGACTCCTTCTGGCTACACCTTC. Its protein product is CASSSSATPSGYTF.

The chain is built from TRBV25-1 and TRBJ1-6; TRBD1 might be the D (5 bases). V was trimmed by 2 bases and J by 7 bases, leaving 12 bases between them. The CDR3 runs to 15 residues. From germline, CDR1 is MGHDK and CDR2 SYGVNS. CDR3 amino acids: CASSERGVRNSPLHF. DNA of the CDR3: TGTGCCAGCAGTGAAAGAGGGGTCCGCAATTCACCCCTCCACTTT.

The gene calls are TRBV18 and TRBJ1-2; unclear D gene. CDR1 KGHSH and CDR2 LQKENI come from the germline V gene. CDR3 size: 14 residues. Deletions cut 3 bases from V and 4 bases from J, with 12 bases between. For the CDR3, the DNA is TGTGCCAGCTCACCTCCCGCCAGCCGCTATGGCTACACCTTC. It yields the protein CASSPPASRYGYTF.

The CDR3 DNA sequence: TGTGCCAGCAGCCACAGGTTCCCATTTGAAAAACTGTTTTTT. Encoded protein: CASSHRFPFEKLFF. This chain uses TRBV5-5 with TRBJ1-4, with a possible D match to TRBD1 (5 bases). V was shortened by 4 bases and J by 7 bases, with 14 bases between the two germline ends. Germline V gene data show CDR1 as SGHKS and CDR2 as YYEKEE (reference sequence). This CDR3 is 14 amino acids long.

The sample holds a few counts of this clone. This chain links TRBV5-1 with TRBJ2-7; perhaps TRBD1 as D (5 bases). V gave up 4 bases and J gave up 6 bases, with 20 bases separating them. Looked up from germline, CDR1 is SGHRS and CDR2 is YFSETQ. The CDR3 runs 15 residues. The CDR3 region has the DNA TGCGCCAGCAGCACCGGCGACAGCCTACTACCCGAGCAGTACTTC. Translation: CASSTGDSLLPEQYF.

This chain links TRBV11-2 with TRBJ1-1; D unresolved. This CDR3 region has 14 residues. V was trimmed by 5 bases and J by 5 bases, leaving 15 bases between them. Germline V CDR1 and CDR2: SGHAT, FQNNGV. CDR3 loop: CASSPGNLGTEAFF. CDR3 bases: TGTGCCAGCAGCCCCGGGAACCTTGGGACTGAAGCTTTCTTT.

V gene TRBV6-6 combines with J gene TRBJ1-5; weak D call: TRBD1 (6 bases). V dropped 2 bases and J dropped 6 bases, with 14 bases sitting between them. The germline V gene has CDR1 MNHNY and CDR2 SVGAGI (reference sequence). The CDR3 is 15 residues long. This CDR3 reads CASSYAPGGSQPQHF. As DNA, the CDR3 is TGTGCCAGCAGTTACGCGCCGGGGGGCTCTCAGCCCCAGCATTTT.

This chain links TRBV5-4 with TRBJ2-3; 8 nucleotides align to TRBD2. This CDR3 is built from 16 residues. CDR1 is SGHNT and CDR2 is YYREEE in the germline V gene (reference sequence). Trimming cost V 4 bases and J 3 bases; bases outside gene matches: 10. Here the CDR3 reads CASSPLRAGGTDTQYF. CDR3 bases: TGTGCCAGCAGCCCCCTCAGGGCGGGGGGTACAGATACGCAGTATTTT.

The chain employs TRBV7-2 and TRBJ2-7; no definite D call. CDR1 is SGHTA and CDR2 is FQGNSA in the germline V gene. Trimming left V 5 bases short and J 2 bases short, with 13 bases between. The CDR3 loop spans 14 amino acids. The CDR3 DNA follows: TGTGCCAGCAGCCCCAGCCGGATTACCTACGAGCAGTACTTC. It translates to CASSPSRITYEQYF.

The chain recombines TRBV14 with TRBJ2-7, with D possibly being TRBD2 (7 bases). V was clipped by 0 bases and J by 5 bases, with 17 bases between them. This CDR3 comprises 16 residues. In germline, CDR1 is SGHDN, CDR2 FVKESK. CDR3 sequence (DNA): TGTGCCAGCAGCCAAGATCGGGGGGCCGTGTTCCACGAGCAGTACTTC. Its translation is CASSQDRGAVFHEQYF.

This clone was seen a few times. The chain employs TRBV28 and TRBJ1-1; TRBD1 is a possible D gene (6 bases). Trimming removed 5 bases from V and 1 base from J, with 8 bases in between. The CDR3 runs to 13 residues. Germline-derived CDR1 and CDR2 are MDHEN and SYDVKM. This CDR3 is CASSRGPNTEAFF. The CDR3, as DNA: TGTGCCAGCAGTCGGGGGCCGAACACTGAAGCTTTCTTT.

The rearrangement links TRBV30 to TRBJ2-3; D gene unclear. Germline V lookup: CDR1 GTSNPN, CDR2 SVGIG (reference sequence). V was shortened by 0 bases and J by 2 bases, with 9 bases between the two germline ends. The CDR3 has 14 residues. DNA for the CDR3: TGTGCCTGGAGTGTACGCACGTACACAGATACGCAGTATTTT. Translation gives CAWSVRTYTDTQYF.

CDR3 residues: CASRSDRQNEQFF. DNA of the CDR3: TGTGCCAGCAGGTCGGACAGGCAGAATGAGCAGTTCTTC. This sequence joins TRBV2 and TRBJ2-1; 7 bases are a match to TRBD1. The CDR3 totals 13 residues. Germline CDR1 and CDR2: SNHLY and FYNNEI. With V trimmed by 6 bases and J by 7 bases, 6 bases remained unmatched.

The gene calls are TRBV5-4 and TRBJ2-5, with TRBD2 identical over 8 bases. This CDR3 is built from 15 residues. V was pared by 1 base and J by 1 base, with 3 bases of the junction left unmatched. The germline CDR1 and CDR2 sequences are SGHNT and YYREEE (reference sequence). CDR3 residues: CASSLRLAGQETQYF. CDR3 DNA sequence: TGTGCCAGCAGCTTGCGTCTAGCGGGCCAAGAGACCCAGTACTTC.

V is TRBV7-9 and J is TRBJ1-5, with D unclear. The CDR3 totals 13 residues. The germline V and J ends were trimmed by 1 base and 3 bases, with 4 bases remaining between them. Germline assignment: CDR1 SEHNR and CDR2 FQNEAQ (reference sequence). The CDR3 loop is CASSLGTNQPQHF. The CDR3 DNA follows: TGTGCCAGCAGCTTAGGGACCAATCAGCCCCAGCATTTT.

CDR3 residues: CSVAGLANPDTQYF. The CDR3 region has the DNA TGCAGCGTCGCGGGACTAGCGAACCCAGATACGCAGTATTTT. The chain combines TRBV29-1 with TRBJ2-3, with 10 bases matching TRBD2. Trimming cost V 6 bases and J 4 bases; bases outside gene matches: 7. CDR1 is SQVTM and CDR2 is ANQGSEA in the germline V gene. The CDR3 has 14 residues.

The genes are TRBV25-1 and TRBJ2-7; D call uncertain. With 0 bases removed from V and 3 bases from J, the gap between germline ends came to 3 bases. This CDR3 region has 12 residues. The germline CDR1 and CDR2 sequences are MGHDK and SYGVNS. In DNA, the CDR3 is TGTGCCAGCAGTGAATACGGCTACGAGCAGTACTTC. This codes for CASSEYGYEQYF.